This entry lists 12 T cell receptor beta chains sequenced from one sample in a study of blood T cell repertoires in COVID-19. Profiled with immunoSEQ multiplex PCR; TCRdb holds only in-frame clones, not every one. The sample comprises 200,000 to 250,000 clones, 70% to 85% of which are singletons, and over 1.5% rests with the top ten. Input material: peripheral blood. The source is a woman older than 75 with acute or convalescent COVID-19.

This sequence joins TRBV4-2 and TRBJ1-6; 8 bases fit TRBD1. CDR3 length: 14 residues. J gave up 9 bases and V 3 bases, and 4 bases lay outside the gene matches. Germline CDR1 and CDR2: LGHNA and YNFKEQ. CDR3 loop: CASSQGQVFSPLHF. DNA for the CDR3: TGTGCCAGCAGCCAGGGACAGGTCTTTTCACCCCTCCACTTT.

This clone appeared a single time. This sequence joins TRBV19 and TRBJ2-1; 12 bases are a match to TRBD2. The CDR3 sequence is 19 residues long. The V segment lost 4 bases and the J segment 0 bases; nucleotides outside the gene matches: 10. Germline V gene data show CDR1 as LNHDA and CDR2 as SQIVND (reference sequence). CDR3: CASSSGLAGGSSSYNEQFF. CDR3 coding DNA: TGTGCCAGTAGTAGTGGGCTAGCGGGAGGGTCCAGCTCCTACAATGAGCAGTTCTTC.

This rearrangement joins TRBV27 to TRBJ1-4, with a possible D match to TRBD1 (5 bases). There are 16 residues in the CDR3. V was clipped by 5 bases and J by 0 bases, with 13 bases between them. Germline V gene data show CDR1 as MNHEY and CDR2 as SMNVEV (reference sequence). The DNA for the CDR3 is TGTGCCAGCAGTAAGAATTTAGGGGCAACTAATGAAAAACTGTTTTTT. This encodes CASSKNLGATNEKLFF.

The table lists this clone with a few counts. The chain employs TRBV19 and TRBJ1-6; TRBD1 matches at 7 bases. Trimming at V came to 6 bases and at J to 0 bases, leaving 8 bases not matched to a gene. The CDR3 runs to 17 residues. CDR1 is LNHDA and CDR2 is SQIVND in the germline V gene (reference sequence). The CDR3, as DNA: TGTGCCAGTAGCCGGGGACAGATGAGCTCCTATAATTCACCCCTCCACTTT. It specifies CASSRGQMSSYNSPLHF. The entire variable domain, with the rest obtained from reference TRBV19 and TRBJ1-6, is as follows: DGGITQSPKYLFRKEGQNVTLSCEQNLNHDAMYWYRQDPGQGLRLIYYSQIVNDFQKGDIAEGYSVSREKKESFPLTVTSAQKNPTAFYLCASSRGQMSSYNSPLHFGNGTRLTVT.

Remarks on this clone: Just one base apart from a much larger clone, this may be a read error. V is TRBV11-2 and J is TRBJ1-1, with D perhaps TRBD1 (5 bases). CDR3 length: 14 amino acids. Trimming took off 1 base at V and 3 bases at J, with 9 bases between the two ends. In germline, CDR1 is SGHAT, CDR2 FQNNGV. Written as DNA, the CDR3 is TGTGCCAGCAGCTTAGTTTGGGGGGACACTGAAGCTTTCTTT. Translation gives CASSLVWGDTEAFF.

This chain uses TRBV19 with TRBJ1-2; 8 bases fit TRBD1. This CDR3 comprises 15 residues. Looked up from germline, CDR1 is LNHDA and CDR2 is SQIVND (reference sequence). The V segment lost 5 bases and the J segment 4 bases; nucleotides outside the gene matches: 9. CDR3 nucleotide sequence: TGTGCCAGTAGTCCCCTCTCGACAGGGGCCTATGGCTACACCTTC. Its translation is CASSPLSTGAYGYTF.

This clone showed up just once. The V and J genes are TRBV15 and TRBJ1-5; TRBD1 aligns across 9 bases. V lost 5 bases to trimming and J lost 1 base; unmatched junction nucleotides: 3. The length of the CDR3 is 15 residues. Looked up from germline, CDR1 is LNHNV and CDR2 is YYDKDF (reference sequence). The CDR3 loop is CATSSQGASNQPQHF. The CDR3 region has the DNA TGTGCCACCAGCTCACAGGGGGCCAGCAATCAGCCCCAGCATTTT.

The DNA for the CDR3 is TGCAGCCTCCTCGACAGTTCCTACGAGCAGTACTTC. Translation gives CSLLDSSYEQYF. The rearrangement uses TRBV29-1 and TRBJ2-7; TRBD1 might be the D (5 bases). The V end lost 8 bases, the J end lost 1 base, and 12 bases lay between the germline ends. The CDR3 covers 12 residues. From germline, CDR1 is SQVTM and CDR2 ANQGSEA.

The V call is TRBV9, the J call TRBJ2-1; 7 bases are a match to TRBD2. The J segment lost 3 bases and the V segment lost 3 bases, leaving 6 bases of the junction unmatched. Germline assignment: CDR1 SGDLS and CDR2 YYNGEE. This CDR3 has 15 amino acids. The chain's CDR3 is CASSAYSGYYNEQFF. The CDR3 coding sequence is TGTGCCAGCAGCGCGTATAGCGGGTACTACAATGAGCAGTTCTTC. Complete variable domain (other parts from reference TRBV9 and TRBJ2-1): DSGVTQTPKHLITATGQRVTLRCSPRSGDLSVYWYQQSLDQGLQFLIQYYNGEERAKGNILERFSAQQFPDLHSELNLSSLELGDSALYFCASSAYSGYYNEQFFGPGTRLTVL.

The chain employs TRBV5-5 and TRBJ2-7; TRBD1 matches at 7 bases. The CDR3 sequence is 15 residues long. V was clipped by 3 bases and J by 2 bases; unmatched bases: 8. CDR1 is SGHKS, CDR2 YYEKEE, per germline (reference sequence). The CDR3 DNA follows: TGTGCCAGCAGCTACCGGGTACAGGGGACCTACGAGCAGTACTTC. The encoded protein is CASSYRVQGTYEQYF.

The chain combines TRBV15 with TRBJ2-7; 7 bases agree with TRBD2. The CDR3 length is 13 residues. The germline V gene encodes CDR1 LNHNV and CDR2 YYDKDF (reference sequence). After removal of 1 base from V and 3 bases from J, the junction contained 0 bases not matched to a gene. This chain's CDR3 is CATSRGTSYEQYF. CDR3 coding DNA: TGTGCCACCAGCAGAGGGACTAGCTACGAGCAGTACTTC.

This clone was seen only a few times. The V gene is TRBV5-1, the J gene TRBJ2-2; no clear D gene. V was trimmed by 4 bases and J by 0 bases, leaving 13 bases between them. The CDR3 is 16 residues long. The germline gives CDR1 SGHRS, CDR2 YFSETQ. This CDR3 is CASSPNSQTNTGELFF. CDR3 nucleotide sequence: TGCGCCAGCAGCCCCAATTCGCAGACGAACACCGGGGAGCTGTTTTTT.